This passage covers 20 T cell receptor beta chains from one sample sequenced in a study of blood T cell repertoires in COVID-19. TCRdb's table, derived via immunoSEQ multiplex PCR, lists solely in-frame clones and lacks some. The data hold roughly 160,000 clones, with around 84% observed a single time. The source material was peripheral blood. All receptors come from a man between 40 and 49 years old with acute or convalescent COVID-19.

This rearrangement joins TRBV7-9 to TRBJ1-1, with 7 bases matching TRBD1. The trim removed 3 bases at V and 6 bases at J, leaving 4 bases unmatched. CDR3 length: 13 residues. Germline V gives CDR1 SEHNR, CDR2 FQNEAQ (reference sequence). CDR3 in DNA: TGTGCCAGCAGCTTGACAGGGTTACCTGAAGCTTTCTTT. Encoded protein: CASSLTGLPEAFF.

The chain employs TRBV6-1 and TRBJ1-1, with D unclear. The germline V gene encodes CDR1 MNHNS and CDR2 SASEGT. This CDR3 contains 16 residues. The V end was cut by 0 bases, the J end by 0 bases, with 11 bases between. The CDR3 spells CASSEALGLLNTEAFF. CDR3 bases: TGTGCCAGCAGTGAAGCATTGGGCCTACTGAACACTGAAGCTTTCTTT.

As DNA, the CDR3 is TGTGCCAGCAGTTTGGAGCCGTATAGCAATCAGCCCCAGCATTTT. Protein product: CASSLEPYSNQPQHF. This rearrangement joins TRBV27 to TRBJ1-5; D not certain. This CDR3 comprises 15 residues. Germline V lookup: CDR1 MNHEY, CDR2 SMNVEV (reference sequence). Trimming shortened V by 3 bases and J by 0 bases, and 9 bases separated the two germline ends.

The gene calls are TRBV6-4 and TRBJ1-2; 8 positions match TRBD1. The CDR3 is 14 amino acids. Trimming cost V 6 bases and J 4 bases; bases outside gene matches: 7. Germline CDR1 is MRHNA and CDR2 is SNTAGT. Here the CDR3 reads CASRDPQGAYGYTF. The CDR3, as DNA: TGTGCCAGCAGGGATCCTCAGGGGGCCTATGGCTACACCTTC.

This clone appeared once. V gene TRBV4-3 combines with J gene TRBJ1-1, with D tentatively TRBD1 (5 bases). This CDR3 contains 16 residues. CDR1 LGHNA and CDR2 YSLEER come from the germline V gene. The V gene lost 1 base and the J gene lost 0 bases, with 12 bases spanning the gap. The CDR3, as DNA: TGCGCCAGCAGCCAAGGGTGGGGAGGGGTGAACACTGAAGCTTTCTTT. It specifies CASSQGWGGVNTEAFF.

V is TRBV19 and J is TRBJ1-1; 10 nucleotides match TRBD1. The CDR3 has 13 amino acids. Germline V lookup: CDR1 LNHDA, CDR2 SQIVND (reference sequence). V gave up 7 bases and J gave up 6 bases; unmatched junction bases: 5. The CDR3 DNA reads as TGTGCCAGTACCCCGGACAGGGGGTCTGAAGCTTTCTTT. It is translated as CASTPDRGSEAFF.

This rearrangement joins TRBV29-1 to TRBJ2-2; possibly TRBD1 for D (6 bases). This CDR3 contains 15 residues. The V gene lost 0 bases and the J gene lost 0 bases, with 8 bases spanning the gap. Germline V gene data show CDR1 as SQVTM and CDR2 as ANQGSEA. The CDR3 sequence is CSVEEQGANTGELFF. The CDR3 DNA follows: TGCAGCGTTGAAGAACAGGGTGCGAACACCGGGGAGCTGTTTTTT.

The chain has TRBV12-3 or TRBV12-4 and TRBJ2-1, with a tentative D call TRBD1 (6 bases). V was cut by 8 bases and J by 9 bases, with 17 bases left in between. The CDR3 is made up of 13 amino acids. CDR3 loop: CASGGRVVAEQFF. The CDR3, as DNA: TGTGCCAGCGGGGGCAGGGTCGTTGCTGAGCAGTTCTTC.

This chain joins TRBV4-2 and TRBJ2-1, with D unclear. CDR3 size: 16 residues. Germline V gene sequence: CDR1 LGHNA, CDR2 YNFKEQ. V was trimmed by 0 bases and J by 3 bases, leaving 12 bases between them. The CDR3 DNA reads TGTGCCAGCAGCCAAGATTGGCAGTCAGACTACAATGAGCAGTTCTTC. Protein: CASSQDWQSDYNEQFF.

This clone occurred once. The chain employs TRBV11-3 and TRBJ2-7, with 8 nucleotides matching TRBD1. The germline CDR1 and CDR2 sequences are SGHNT and YENEEA. This CDR3 has 14 residues. The trim removed 4 bases at V and 2 bases at J, leaving 4 bases unmatched. The CDR3 is CASSSDRDAYEQYF. The CDR3 DNA reads as TGTGCCAGCAGCTCGGACAGGGACGCCTACGAGCAGTACTTC.

The chain carries TRBV5-6 and TRBJ2-7; 10 bases agree with TRBD1. Per germline, CDR1 SGHDT and CDR2 YYEEEE. The CDR3 consists of 19 residues. Trimming removed 1 base from V and 1 base from J; junction bases left unmatched: 14. The CDR3 spells CASSLRGLTGTGVSYEQYF. The CDR3, as DNA: TGTGCCAGCAGCTTGCGAGGACTAACTGGGACAGGGGTTTCCTACGAGCAGTACTTC.

CDR3 sequence: CASSEGSNTGELFF. CDR3 sequence (DNA): TGCGCCAGCAGCGAGGGCTCGAACACCGGGGAGCTGTTTTTT. V and J are TRBV5-1 and TRBJ2-2; TRBD2 is a possible D gene (5 bases). The germline CDR1 and CDR2 sequences are SGHRS and YFSETQ. The CDR3 length is 14 residues. V was clipped by 4 bases and J by 0 bases, with 7 bases between them.

The CDR3 region has the DNA TGTGCCGGCTCCCCGGGGGTAAAAGAAGATACGCAGTATTTT. This codes for CAGSPGVKEDTQYF. The chain carries TRBV2 and TRBJ2-3; tentatively, D is TRBD2 (6 bases). Trimming pared 11 bases from V and 5 bases from J, leaving 20 bases between. The CDR3 runs 14 residues. Per germline, CDR1 SNHLY and CDR2 FYNNEI.

The chain combines TRBV6-2 or TRBV6-3 with TRBJ1-5, with 9 bases aligning to TRBD1. Per germline, CDR1 MNHEY and CDR2 SVGEGT. The CDR3 covers 15 residues. Unmatched junction bases numbered 8, after V lost 6 bases and J lost 5 bases. The CDR3 sequence is CASRPTGGKDQPQHF. CDR3 DNA sequence: TGTGCCAGCAGGCCTACAGGGGGCAAGGATCAGCCCCAGCATTTT.

This sequence joins TRBV9 and TRBJ2-7, with 7 bases matching TRBD1. The V segment lost 3 bases and the J segment 5 bases; nucleotides outside the gene matches: 8. The CDR3 spans 14 residues. Looked up from germline, CDR1 is SGDLS and CDR2 is YYNGEE. This CDR3 is CASSGTGPLNEQYF. DNA for the CDR3: TGTGCCAGCAGCGGGACAGGTCCCCTGAACGAGCAGTACTTC. Full variable domain (missing parts from reference TRBV9 and TRBJ2-7): DSGVTQTPKHLITATGQRVTLRCSPRSGDLSVYWYQQSLDQGLQFLIQYYNGEERAKGNILERFSAQQFPDLHSELNLSSLELGDSALYFCASSGTGPLNEQYFGPGTRLTVT.

The chain employs TRBV30 and TRBJ1-4; D is possibly TRBD1 (6 bases). CDR3 size: 14 residues. The V end was cut by 6 bases, the J end by 8 bases, with 19 bases between. Germline CDR1 is GTSNPN and CDR2 is SVGIG (reference sequence). Here the CDR3 reads CACMQGTGGEKLFF. The CDR3 DNA reads TGTGCCTGCATGCAGGGGACGGGAGGAGAAAAACTGTTTTTT.

V is TRBV3-1 (or the pseudogene TRBV3-2) and J is TRBJ1-4; a possible D gene is TRBD1 (6 bases). This CDR3 region has 13 residues. Trimming pared 0 bases from V and 11 bases from J, leaving 10 bases between. CDR1 and CDR2 from the germline V gene are LGHDT and YNNKEL (reference sequence). Here the CDR3 DNA reads TGTGCCAGCAGCCAAGATGCAGGGGCTAAACTGTTTTTT. As protein: CASSQDAGAKLFF.

This chain links TRBV4-1 with TRBJ1-1, with 10 bases identical to TRBD1. J gave up 6 bases and V 2 bases, and 9 bases lay outside the gene matches. Germline V lookup: CDR1 MGHRA, CDR2 YSYEKL. CDR3 length: 16 residues. The CDR3 here is CASSQHPPGQGSEAFF. CDR3 nucleotides: TGCGCCAGCAGCCAACATCCACCGGGACAGGGGTCTGAAGCTTTCTTT.

The chain is built from TRBV5-1 and TRBJ2-2, with 7 bases that match TRBD1. There are 16 residues in the CDR3. V was clipped by 6 bases and J by 5 bases; unmatched bases: 13. The germline V gene encodes CDR1 SGHRS and CDR2 YFSETQ. In DNA, the CDR3 is TGCGCCAGCATGATATCAGGGGACAGTAGTACCGGGGAGCTGTTTTTT. Translating gives CASMISGDSSTGELFF.

The chain is built from TRBV23-1 and TRBJ2-5, with TRBD2 matching over 7 bases. TRBV23-1 is sorted into the ORF group, with uncertain function. The CDR3 runs 16 residues. The ends lost 0 bases at V and 4 bases at J; junction bases unmatched: 8. The CDR3 DNA reads TGCGCCAGCAGTCAATCTCGCCACTCGGGGGGAGAGACCCAGTACTTC. It specifies CASSQSRHSGGETQYF.